The 5 T cell receptor beta chains below all came from one sample that was sequenced in a study of blood T cells in healthy people across ages (dated by TCRdb to 2014 to 2015). Libraries came from 5' RACE. These reads were obtained on an Illumina HiSeq 2500. A second PCR of about 6 to 11 cycles was performed with a sample-barcoded 5' primer and a J-beta primer mix. The public reads were reprocessed in TCRdb via fastp at Q25 and MiXCR, keeping in-frame beta chains. Each entry is one CDR3 protein sequence, shown with its most common DNA and genes. The sample records about 1.8 million distinct CDR3 sequences, around half of which are singletons. The ten most abundant clones make up roughly 2.1% of the sample. The sequenced sample was blood. These receptors were taken from a woman in her 40s in good health.

The sample holds a few counts of this clonotype. J is TRBJ2-7 and V is TRBV6-6; no reliable D call. Deletions cut 2 bases from V and 2 bases from J, with 10 bases between. The germline V gene encodes CDR1 MNHNY and CDR2 SVGAGI (reference sequence). CDR3 length: 14 amino acids. CDR3 sequence: CASSYSPGPYEQYF. The CDR3 bases are TGTGCCAGCAGTTACAGCCCGGGTCCCTACGAGCAGTACTTC.

This chain joins TRBV9 and TRBJ2-5, with D tentatively TRBD2 (6 bases). The CDR3 has 16 amino acids. CDR1 is SGDLS, CDR2 YYNGEE, per germline. V shed 4 bases and J shed 2 bases, with 18 bases lying between them. Here the CDR3 reads CASSRDYDGGQETQYF. The CDR3 DNA reads TGTGCCAGCAGCCGCGACTACGACGGGGGACAAGAGACCCAGTACTTC. The full variable domain, in which reference TRBV9 and TRBJ2-5 provide the parts outside the CDR3, is DSGVTQTPKHLITATGQRVTLRCSPRSGDLSVYWYQQSLDQGLQFLIQYYNGEERAKGNILERFSAQQFPDLHSELNLSSLELGDSALYFCASSRDYDGGQETQYFGPGTRLLVL.

The chain uses TRBV2 and TRBJ2-1; 7 nucleotides match TRBD2. The CDR3 is 16 residues long. Per germline, CDR1 SNHLY and CDR2 FYNNEI. Trimming at V came to 6 bases and at J to 0 bases, leaving 8 bases not matched to a gene. The CDR3 is CASSERGGGSYNEQFF. The CDR3, as DNA: TGTGCCAGCAGCGAAAGAGGCGGGGGCTCCTACAATGAGCAGTTCTTC.

Here the CDR3 DNA reads TGTGCCAGCGTAGCGGGGGGGCCGGAGAATGAGCAGTTCTTC. Translating it yields CASVAGGPENEQFF. The rearrangement joins TRBV28 to TRBJ2-1; 11 bases align to TRBD2. CDR1 is MDHEN and CDR2 is SYDVKM in the germline V gene. This CDR3 has 14 amino acids. After removal of 8 bases from V and 7 bases from J, the junction contained 7 bases not matched to a gene. The full variable domain, with the rest looked up from reference TRBV28 and TRBJ2-1, is DVKVTQSSRYLVKRTGEKVFLECVQDMDHENMFWYRQDPGLGLRLIYFSYDVKMKEKGDIPEGYSVSREKKERFSLILESASTNQTSMYLCASVAGGPENEQFFGPGTRLTVL.

There are a few counts of this clonotype. The CDR3 reads CASSYVAGGINEQYF. Here the CDR3 DNA reads TGTGCCAGCAGTTACGTTGCGGGGGGGATCAACGAGCAGTACTTC. The J gene is TRBJ2-7, the V gene TRBV6-6, with 9 bases that match TRBD2. CDR3 length: 15 amino acids. Trimming removed 2 bases from V and 5 bases from J; junction bases left unmatched: 7. Per germline, CDR1 MNHNY and CDR2 SVGAGI (reference sequence).